This record concerns one T cell receptor beta chain sequence. These data are taken from a study of blood T cell repertoires in COVID-19. Whole-study context: COVID-19 samples from acute and convalescent phases originated in the United States, Italy and Spain. The analysed material was cDNA or gDNA that came from T cells, B-cell-depleted T cells, or PBMCs.

Trimming removed 5 bases from V and 8 bases from J, with 8 bases in between. Germline CDR1 SGHKS, CDR2 YYEKEE (reference sequence). This CDR3 spans 11 amino acids. In the authors' workflow: Amplification from reference gene primers served as the basis for estimated nucleated cell counts. Repertoires were generated with immunoSEQ multiplex PCR, while TCRdb's copy carries only in-frame clones and drops some. That table furnishes V, J and clone size, whereas the DNA furnished D and trimming. Of about 280,000 clones in the sample, approximately 85% are singletons; the top ten hold 5.1%. The sequence was obtained from a man aged 50 to 59 with active or convalescent COVID-19. Sequenced material: peripheral blood. V usage is TRBV5-5 and J usage is TRBJ2-1; TRBD2 is a possible D gene (6 bases). Here the CDR3 DNA reads TGTGCCAGCAGGCGGGGCTATGAGCAGTTCTTC. Its translation is CASRRGYEQFF.